This entry features one T cell receptor (beta chain) sequence. The target antigen is unknown. Individuals having autoimmune disease history or systemic immunosuppression were not enrolled. Germline CDR1 reads MGHDK; CDR2 reads SYGVNS. The CDR3 sequence is 16 residues long. V lost 3 bases to trimming and J lost 1 base; unmatched junction nucleotides: 9. This sample is part of a study of OX40 agonist ivuxolimab in advanced cancers. Study context: Enrolled patients in dose escalation had cancers that were hepatocellular carcinoma, melanoma, renal cell or head and neck cancer. The eligibility criteria allowed prior anti-PD-1, anti-PD-L1 or anti-CTLA-4 therapy, and 30% to 40% had some. General study points: The CD4+ and CD8+ T cells in the blood had expanded clonally by week 6 at 0.1 to 3.0 mg/kg.

TCRdb keeps only in-frame clones here, not all; method: immunoSEQ multiplex PCR. The table shows roughly 100,000 clones, with about 86% occurring only once. This TCR came from an adult with an advanced solid tumor such as melanoma, head and neck, liver or kidney cancer. The chain carries TRBV25-1 and TRBJ2-7; 7 bases match TRBD1. The sample here was CD4+ or CD8+ T cells sorted from blood, taken in a trial of the OX40 agonist ivuxolimab. In DNA form, the CDR3 reads TGTGCCAGCAGTGAGGTGTCGGTGGACAGGTCCTACGAGCAGTACTTC. Its protein is CASSEVSVDRSYEQYF.